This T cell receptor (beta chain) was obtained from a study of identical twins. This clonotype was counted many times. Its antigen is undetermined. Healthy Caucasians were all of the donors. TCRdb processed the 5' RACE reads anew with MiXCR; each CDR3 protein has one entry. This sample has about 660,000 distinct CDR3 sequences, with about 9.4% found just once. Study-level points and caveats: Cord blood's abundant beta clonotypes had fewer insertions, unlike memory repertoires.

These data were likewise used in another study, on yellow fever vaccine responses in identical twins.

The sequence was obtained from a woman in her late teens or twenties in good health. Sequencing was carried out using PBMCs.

The CDR3 region is CSVARGGYEQFF. The CDR3 DNA is TGCAGCGTTGCCCGGGGGGGCTATGAGCAGTTCTTC. The chain carries TRBV29-1 and TRBJ2-1; 8 bases match TRBD2. Germline values: CDR1 SQVTM, CDR2 ANQGSEA. The CDR3 loop spans 12 amino acids. The trim removed 4 bases at V and 8 bases at J, leaving 4 bases unmatched.